This T cell receptor (beta chain) stems from a study of blood T cells in healthy people across ages. Study-wide points: Since the PBMCs were unsorted, naive and antigen-experienced cells could not be conclusively compared. Diversity of TCR beta per million T cells declined in a roughly linear way with age.

The CDR3 covers 17 residues. CDR1 and CDR2 from the germline V gene are MNHEY and SVGAGI. Trimming removed 0 bases at V and 6 bases at J, with 17 bases between. Concerning this clonotype itself: The antigen is unknown.

A second PCR, run for about 7 to 12 cycles, used a sample-barcoded 5' primer plus a J-beta primer mix. Using its own MiXCR run on the 5' RACE reads, TCRdb lists one record per CDR3 protein. Here the sample spans roughly 2 million distinct CDR3 sequences, just under 50% being singletons. Material: blood. The sequence was collected from a woman aged 40 to 49 in good health. The chain uses TRBV6-5 and TRBJ1-4; no definite D call. The CDR3 bases are TGTGCCAGCAGTTACTCTCCCTCCCCGATACTAGATGAAAAACTGTTTTTT. Protein: CASSYSPSPILDEKLFF.